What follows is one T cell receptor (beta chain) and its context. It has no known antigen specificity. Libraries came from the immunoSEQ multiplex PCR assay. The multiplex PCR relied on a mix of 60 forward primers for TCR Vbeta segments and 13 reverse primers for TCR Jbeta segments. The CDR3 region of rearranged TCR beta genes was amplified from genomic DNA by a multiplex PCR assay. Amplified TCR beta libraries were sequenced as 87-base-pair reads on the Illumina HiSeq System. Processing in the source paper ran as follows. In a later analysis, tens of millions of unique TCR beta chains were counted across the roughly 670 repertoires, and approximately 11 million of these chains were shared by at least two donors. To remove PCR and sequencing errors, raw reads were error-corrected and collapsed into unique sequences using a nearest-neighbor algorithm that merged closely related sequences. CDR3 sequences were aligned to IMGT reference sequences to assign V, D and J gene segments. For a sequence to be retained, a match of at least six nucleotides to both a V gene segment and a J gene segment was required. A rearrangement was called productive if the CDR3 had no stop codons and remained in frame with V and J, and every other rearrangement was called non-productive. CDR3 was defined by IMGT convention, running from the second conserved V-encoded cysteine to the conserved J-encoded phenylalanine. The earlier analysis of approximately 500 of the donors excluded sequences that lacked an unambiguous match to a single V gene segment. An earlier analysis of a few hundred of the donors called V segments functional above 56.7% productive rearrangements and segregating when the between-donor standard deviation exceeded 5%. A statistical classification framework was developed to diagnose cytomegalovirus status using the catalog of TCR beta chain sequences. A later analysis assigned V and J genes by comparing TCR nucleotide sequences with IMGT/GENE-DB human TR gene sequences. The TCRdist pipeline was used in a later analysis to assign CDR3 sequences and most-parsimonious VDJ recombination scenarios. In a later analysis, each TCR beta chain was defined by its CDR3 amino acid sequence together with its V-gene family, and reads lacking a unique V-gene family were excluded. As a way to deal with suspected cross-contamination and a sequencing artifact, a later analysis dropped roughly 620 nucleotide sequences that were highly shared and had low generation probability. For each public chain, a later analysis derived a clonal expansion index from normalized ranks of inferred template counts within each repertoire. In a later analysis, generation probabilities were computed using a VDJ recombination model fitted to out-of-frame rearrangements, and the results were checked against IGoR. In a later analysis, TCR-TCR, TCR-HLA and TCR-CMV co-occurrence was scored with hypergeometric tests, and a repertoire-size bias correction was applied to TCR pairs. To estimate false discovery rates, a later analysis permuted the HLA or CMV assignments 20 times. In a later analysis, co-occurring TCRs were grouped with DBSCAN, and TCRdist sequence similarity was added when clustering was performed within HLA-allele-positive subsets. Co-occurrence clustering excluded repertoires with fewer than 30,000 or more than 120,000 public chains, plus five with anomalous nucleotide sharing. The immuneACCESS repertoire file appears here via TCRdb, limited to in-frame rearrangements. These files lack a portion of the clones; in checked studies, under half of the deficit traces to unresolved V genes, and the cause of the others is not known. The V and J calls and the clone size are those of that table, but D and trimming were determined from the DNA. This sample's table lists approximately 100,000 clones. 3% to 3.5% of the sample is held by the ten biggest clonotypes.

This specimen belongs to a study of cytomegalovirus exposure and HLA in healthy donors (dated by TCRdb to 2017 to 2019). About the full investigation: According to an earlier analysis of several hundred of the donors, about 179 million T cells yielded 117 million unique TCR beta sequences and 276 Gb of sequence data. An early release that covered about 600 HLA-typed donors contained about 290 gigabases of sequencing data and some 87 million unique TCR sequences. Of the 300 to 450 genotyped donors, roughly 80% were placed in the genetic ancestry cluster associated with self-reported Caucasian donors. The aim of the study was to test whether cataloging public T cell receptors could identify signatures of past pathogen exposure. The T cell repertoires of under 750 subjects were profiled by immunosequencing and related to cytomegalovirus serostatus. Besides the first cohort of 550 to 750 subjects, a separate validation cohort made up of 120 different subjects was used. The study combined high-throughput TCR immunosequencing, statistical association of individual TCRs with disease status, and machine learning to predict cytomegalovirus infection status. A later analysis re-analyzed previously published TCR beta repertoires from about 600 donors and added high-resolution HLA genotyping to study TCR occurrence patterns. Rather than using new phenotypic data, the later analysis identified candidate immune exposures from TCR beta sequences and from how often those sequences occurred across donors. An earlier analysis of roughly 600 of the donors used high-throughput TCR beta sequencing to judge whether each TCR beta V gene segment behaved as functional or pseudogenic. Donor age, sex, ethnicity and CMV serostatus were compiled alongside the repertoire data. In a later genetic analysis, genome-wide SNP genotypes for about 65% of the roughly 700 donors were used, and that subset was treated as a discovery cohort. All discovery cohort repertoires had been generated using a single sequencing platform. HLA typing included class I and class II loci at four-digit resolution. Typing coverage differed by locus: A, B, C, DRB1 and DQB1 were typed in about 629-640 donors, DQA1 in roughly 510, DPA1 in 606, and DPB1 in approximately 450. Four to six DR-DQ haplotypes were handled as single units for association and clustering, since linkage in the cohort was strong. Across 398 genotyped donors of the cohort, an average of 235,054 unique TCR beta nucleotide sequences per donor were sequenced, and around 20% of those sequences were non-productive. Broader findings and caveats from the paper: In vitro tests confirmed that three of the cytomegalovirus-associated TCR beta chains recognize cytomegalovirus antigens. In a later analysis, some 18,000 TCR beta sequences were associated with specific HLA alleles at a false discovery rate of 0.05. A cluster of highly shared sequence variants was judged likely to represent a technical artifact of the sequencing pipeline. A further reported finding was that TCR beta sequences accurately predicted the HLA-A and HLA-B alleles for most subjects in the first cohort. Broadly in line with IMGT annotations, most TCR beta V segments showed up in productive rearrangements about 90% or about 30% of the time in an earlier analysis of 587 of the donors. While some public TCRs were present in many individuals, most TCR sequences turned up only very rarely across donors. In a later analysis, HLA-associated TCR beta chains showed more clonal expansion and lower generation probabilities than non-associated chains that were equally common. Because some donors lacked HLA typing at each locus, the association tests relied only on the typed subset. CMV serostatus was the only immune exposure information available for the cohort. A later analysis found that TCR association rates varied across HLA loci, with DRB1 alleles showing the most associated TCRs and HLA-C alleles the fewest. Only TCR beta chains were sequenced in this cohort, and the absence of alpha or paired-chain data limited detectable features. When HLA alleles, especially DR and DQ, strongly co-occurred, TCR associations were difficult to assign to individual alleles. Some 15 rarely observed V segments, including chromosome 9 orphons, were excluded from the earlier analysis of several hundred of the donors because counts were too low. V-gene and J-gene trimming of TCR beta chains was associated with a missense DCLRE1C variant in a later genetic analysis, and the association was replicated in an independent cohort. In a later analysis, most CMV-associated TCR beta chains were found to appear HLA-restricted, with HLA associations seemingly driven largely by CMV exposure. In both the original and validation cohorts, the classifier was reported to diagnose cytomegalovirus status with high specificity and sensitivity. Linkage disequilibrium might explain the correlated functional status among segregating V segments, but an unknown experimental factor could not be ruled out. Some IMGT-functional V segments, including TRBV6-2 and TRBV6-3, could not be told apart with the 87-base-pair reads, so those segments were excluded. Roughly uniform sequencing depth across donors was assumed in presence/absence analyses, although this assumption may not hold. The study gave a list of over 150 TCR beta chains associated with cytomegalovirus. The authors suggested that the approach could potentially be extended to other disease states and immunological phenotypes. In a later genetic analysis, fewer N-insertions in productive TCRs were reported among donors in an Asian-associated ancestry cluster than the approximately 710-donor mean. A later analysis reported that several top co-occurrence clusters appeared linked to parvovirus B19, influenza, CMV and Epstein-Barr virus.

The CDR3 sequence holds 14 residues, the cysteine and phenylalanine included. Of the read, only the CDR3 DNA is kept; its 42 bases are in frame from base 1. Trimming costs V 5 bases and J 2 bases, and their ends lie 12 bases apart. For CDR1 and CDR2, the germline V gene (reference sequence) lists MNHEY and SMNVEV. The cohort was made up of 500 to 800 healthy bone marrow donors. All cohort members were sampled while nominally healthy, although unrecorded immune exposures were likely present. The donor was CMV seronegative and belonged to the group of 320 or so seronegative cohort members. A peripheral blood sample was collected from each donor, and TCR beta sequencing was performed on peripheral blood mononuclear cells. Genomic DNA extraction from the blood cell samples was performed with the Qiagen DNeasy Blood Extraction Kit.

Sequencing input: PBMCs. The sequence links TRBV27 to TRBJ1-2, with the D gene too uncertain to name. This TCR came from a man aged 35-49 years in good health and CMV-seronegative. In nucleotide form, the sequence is TGTGCCAGCAGTCCAGGTTTCCCCAACTATGGCTACACCTTC. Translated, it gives CASSPGFPNYGYTF.